This T cell receptor (beta chain) is from a study of T cell changes during pregnancy in multiple sclerosis. Method: immunoSEQ multiplex PCR; TCRdb's copy keeps in-frame clones and lacks some. The table has approximately 40,000 clones, about 90% seen once. This CDR3 contains 16 residues. V trimming: 5 bases; J trimming: 2 bases; junction bases outside the gene matches: 11. Germline V lookup: CDR1 SGHNT, CDR2 YENEEA. The clonotype comes from a female donor in good health, enrolled as a control in a pregnancy study. This chain uses TRBV11-3 with TRBJ1-1; 7 positions agree with TRBD1. This material consisted of CD4+ T cells from peripheral blood mononuclear cells, taken after pregnancy. The CDR3 loop reads CASSPDRVGRNTEAFF. CDR3 in DNA: TGTGCCAGCAGCCCAGACAGGGTGGGGCGCAACACTGAAGCTTTCTTT.